These 20 T cell receptor beta chains were all obtained from the same sample, sequenced in a study of cytomegalovirus exposure and HLA in healthy donors. PCR amplification relied on 60 Vbeta primers (plus 13 Jbeta primers). Measured with immunoSEQ multiplex PCR; TCRdb has only the in-frame clones, and not every one. The data show some 180,000 clones, with about 13% seen just once and 7.8% held by the top ten. Sequencing was performed on PBMCs. These receptors all come from a man aged 50 to 59 in good health and CMV-seropositive.

This clone was found a few times. The chain uses TRBV30 and TRBJ2-7; no reliable D call. In germline, CDR1 is GTSNPN, CDR2 SVGIG (reference sequence). This CDR3 has 13 residues. The V end was cut by 4 bases, the J end by 6 bases, with 16 bases between. CDR3 nucleotides: TGTGCCTGGACAATGTCAGGCTTCAGCGAGCAGTACTTC. This encodes CAWTMSGFSEQYF.

A few counts support this clone. The CDR3 loop reads CSVERQRDTGELFF. CDR3 nucleotide sequence: TGCAGCGTTGAGAGGCAGAGGGACACCGGGGAGCTGTTTTTT. The rearrangement uses TRBV29-1 and TRBJ2-2; weak D call: TRBD2 (5 bases). The V and J ends lost 3 bases and 3 bases respectively, with 11 bases between them. Germline CDR1 reads SQVTM; CDR2 reads ANQGSEA. The CDR3 has 14 residues.

This clone was seen more than once but under ten times. The rearrangement joins TRBV30 to TRBJ2-7, with 10 bases matching TRBD1. J was trimmed by 4 bases and V by 5 bases; bases with no gene match: 5. The CDR3 consists of 13 residues. Germline CDR1 is GTSNPN and CDR2 is SVGIG (reference sequence). For the CDR3, the DNA is TGTGCCTGGGCCGGGACAGGGGAATACGAGCAGTACTTC. Residues: CAWAGTGEYEQYF.

This sequence joins TRBV5-6 and TRBJ2-3; D unresolved. The V gene lost 4 bases and the J gene lost 4 bases, with 13 bases spanning the gap. This CDR3 spans 14 amino acids. The germline V gene encodes CDR1 SGHDT and CDR2 YYEEEE. In DNA form, the CDR3 reads TGTGCCAGCAGCCCGCCACGGGTGTCAGATACGCAGTATTTT. It specifies CASSPPRVSDTQYF.

J is TRBJ1-2 and V is TRBV14, with TRBD1 matching over 8 bases. The CDR3 is 17 residues long. Germline V lookup: CDR1 SGHDN, CDR2 FVKESK. V shed 4 bases and J 1 base; nucleotides not matched to a gene: 11. In nucleotides, the CDR3 is TGTGCCAGCAGCCCCAAAACAGGGGGGTTTAGTAACTATGGCTACACCTTC. This encodes CASSPKTGGFSNYGYTF.

This clone has more than one count but fewer than ten. The rearrangement uses TRBV11-3 and TRBJ2-2; D remains unclear. This CDR3 region has 16 residues. The V gene's germline CDR1 is SGHNT and CDR2 YENEEA. The V gene lost 1 base and the J gene lost 0 bases, with 9 bases spanning the gap. Here the CDR3 reads CASSLVSVANTGELFF. As DNA, the CDR3 is TGTGCCAGCAGCTTAGTATCGGTAGCGAACACCGGGGAGCTGTTTTTT.

J is TRBJ2-5 and V is TRBV6-1; 9 nucleotides line up with TRBD1. This CDR3 contains 14 residues. V lost 7 bases, J lost 9 bases, and 12 bases stayed unmatched. The germline gives CDR1 MNHNS, CDR2 SASEGT. CDR3 sequence (DNA): TGTGCCAGCATGATTACAGGGGGCGTCTGGGCCCAGTACTTC. Its translation is CASMITGGVWAQYF.

J is TRBJ1-6 and V is TRBV15; no firm D call. V shed 0 bases and J shed 10 bases, with 16 bases lying between them. Looked up from germline, CDR1 is LNHNV and CDR2 is YYDKDF (reference sequence). This CDR3 comprises 16 residues. The CDR3 sequence: CATSRDPIAWRSPLHF. The DNA of the CDR3 is TGTGCCACCAGCAGAGATCCGATAGCGTGGAGGTCACCCCTCCACTTT.

The chain uses TRBV7-2 and TRBJ1-2; tentative D call: TRBD1 (6 bases). The V end was cut by 3 bases, the J end by 8 bases, with 19 bases between. The germline V gene encodes CDR1 SGHTA and CDR2 FQGNSA. This CDR3 comprises 15 residues. The CDR3: CASSFGDRMDRGYTF. The CDR3 nucleotides are TGTGCCAGCAGCTTCGGTGACAGGATGGATAGGGGCTACACCTTC.

This clone has only a few counts. The chain uses TRBV5-1 and TRBJ2-3; a weak D match, TRBD2 (5 bases). V dropped 1 base and J dropped 5 bases, with 14 bases sitting between them. Germline V gene data show CDR1 as SGHRS and CDR2 as YFSETQ. This CDR3 contains 15 residues. The CDR3 loop is CASSLRSGGVDTQYF. The CDR3 region has the DNA TGCGCCAGCAGCTTGAGGAGTGGAGGCGTAGATACGCAGTATTTT. The whole variable domain, filled in from reference TRBV5-1 and TRBJ2-3, reads KAGVTQTPRYLIKTRGQQVTLSCSPISGHRSVSWYQQTPGQGLQFLFEYFSETQRNKGNFPGRFSGRQFSNSRSEMNVSTLELGDSALYLCASSLRSGGVDTQYFGPGTRLTVL.

This clone was counted between two and nine times. The chain has TRBV5-4 and TRBJ1-6; D unresolved. Per the germline V gene, CDR1 is SGHNT and CDR2 is YYREEE (reference sequence). This CDR3 is 17 amino acids long. The V and J ends lost 3 bases and 0 bases respectively, with 13 bases between them. CDR3 in DNA: TGTGCCAGCAGCTCGAGGGCGACAAGCTCCTATAATTCACCCCTCCACTTT. It yields the protein CASSSRATSSYNSPLHF.

This clone was found a few times. The chain employs TRBV25-1 and TRBJ2-2, with 7 bases that match TRBD1. The CDR3 loop spans 16 amino acids. Per the germline V gene, CDR1 is MGHDK and CDR2 is SYGVNS. V dropped 3 bases and J dropped 1; count of bases not matched to a gene: 5. The CDR3 coding sequence is TGTGCCAGCAGTGATTCGAGGACAGGGAACACCGGGGAGCTGTTTTTT. It codes for CASSDSRTGNTGELFF.

V gene TRBV25-1 combines with J gene TRBJ2-1; 12 positions match TRBD2. Germline CDR1 is MGHDK and CDR2 is SYGVNS. The length of the CDR3 is 14 residues. V was pared by 7 bases and J by 7 bases, with 5 bases of the junction left unmatched. The CDR3 sequence: CASKTSGGTNEQFF. CDR3 DNA: TGTGCCAGCAAGACTAGCGGGGGAACAAATGAGCAGTTCTTC.

This clone was seen only a few times. The chain is built from TRBV11-2 and TRBJ1-4; tentatively, D is TRBD1 (6 bases). The CDR3 runs 14 residues. Germline V lookup: CDR1 SGHAT, CDR2 FQNNGV. Trimming left V 4 bases short and J 4 bases short, with 10 bases between. CDR3: CASSSGRGNEKLFF. CDR3 sequence (DNA): TGTGCCAGCAGCTCTGGCAGGGGTAATGAAAAACTGTTTTTT. The variable domain in full, with the rest retrieved from reference TRBV11-2 and TRBJ1-4, is EAGVAQSPRYKIIEKRQSVAFWCNPISGHATLYWYQQILGQGPKLLIQFQNNGVVDDSQLPKDRFSAERLKGVDSTLKIQPAKLEDSAVYLCASSSGRGNEKLFFGSGTQLSVL.

The gene calls are TRBV5-6 and TRBJ2-2, with D possibly matching TRBD1 (5 bases). V shed 3 bases and J shed 5 bases, with 26 bases lying between them. Germline CDR1 and CDR2: SGHDT and YYEEEE. CDR3 size: 19 residues. The CDR3 DNA follows: TGTGCCAGCAGCTCGAGGTGGAGTCGACAGAAGGGGTGGACCGGGGAGCTGTTTTTT. This translates into CASSSRWSRQKGWTGELFF. The entire variable domain, with the rest obtained from reference TRBV5-6 and TRBJ2-2, is as follows: DAGVTQSPTHLIKTRGQQVTLRCSPKSGHDTVSWYQQALGQGPQFIFQYYEEEERQRGNFPDRFSGHQFPNYSSELNVNALLLGDSALYLCASSSRWSRQKGWTGELFFGEGSRLTVL.

This clone turned up a few times. The CDR3 bases are TGTGCCAGCAGCTTAGGCAGGGGGGCCCAGAACACTGAAGCTTTCTTT. Translation gives CASSLGRGAQNTEAFF. The chain uses TRBV13 and TRBJ1-1, with 7 bases that match TRBD1. The germline V gene encodes CDR1 PRHDT and CDR2 FYEKMQ (reference sequence). V lost 0 bases and J lost 1; bases outside the gene matches: 5. The CDR3 contains 16 residues. The variable domain in full, completed from reference TRBV13 and TRBJ1-1, reads AAGVIQSPRHLIKEKRETATLKCYPIPRHDTVYWYQQGPGQDPQFLISFYEKMQSDKGSIPDRFSAQQFSDYHSELNMSSLELGDSALYFCASSLGRGAQNTEAFFGQGTRLTVV.

This clone was found a few times. V usage is TRBV27 and J usage is TRBJ2-5, with 11 bases aligning to TRBD2. Unmatched junction bases numbered 4, after V lost 3 bases and J lost 4 bases. Looked up from germline, CDR1 is MNHEY and CDR2 is SMNVEV (reference sequence). This CDR3 has 15 amino acids. The CDR3 spells CASSFDSGGGETQYF. CDR3 DNA: TGTGCCAGCAGTTTTGATAGCGGGGGGGGAGAGACCCAGTACTTC.

This chain joins TRBV19 and TRBJ1-5; D remains unclear. Trimming took off 2 bases at V and 7 bases at J, with 9 bases between the two ends. The germline V gene has CDR1 LNHDA and CDR2 SQIVND (reference sequence). This CDR3 is 13 amino acids long. DNA for the CDR3: TGTGCCAGTAGTATACTAGCGGGACAGCCCCAGCATTTT. Its translation: CASSILAGQPQHF. Combining the CDR3 with reference TRBV19 and TRBJ1-5 gives the whole variable domain DGGITQSPKYLFRKEGQNVTLSCEQNLNHDAMYWYRQDPGQGLRLIYYSQIVNDFQKGDIAEGYSVSREKKESFPLTVTSAQKNPTAFYLCASSILAGQPQHFGDGTRLSIL.

In regard to this clone: The junction and the germline gene differ at one end; a read error may be behind it. The J gene is TRBJ1-4, the V gene TRBV4-3; 7 positions match TRBD1. This CDR3 spans 15 amino acids. From germline, CDR1 is LGHNA and CDR2 YSLEER. Written as DNA, the CDR3 is TGCGCCGGCAGGGACAGAACTTCAACTAATGAAAAACTGTTTTTT. As protein: CAGRDRTSTNEKLFF.

The J gene is TRBJ1-3, the V gene TRBV5-4; 7 nucleotides agree with TRBD1. V gave up 2 bases and J gave up 4 bases; unmatched junction bases: 0. Germline CDR1 SGHNT, CDR2 YYREEE (reference sequence). The CDR3 contains 13 residues. CDR3 DNA sequence: TGTGCCAGCAGCTTACAGGGGGGAAACACCATATATTTT. As protein: CASSLQGGNTIYF.